This TCR beta chain originates from a study of T cell repertoires in cytomegalovirus infection. Regarding the study as a whole: Clonotype analysis showed dominance of the ex vivo response by HLA-C-restricted CMV-specific TCR beta clonotypes.

This clonotype was found a few times. Its antigen remains unknown. CDR1 and CDR2 (germline): LNHDA, SQIVND (reference sequence). The CDR3 is 17 residues long. The V end lost 5 bases, the J end lost 2 bases, and 19 bases lay between the germline ends. TCRdb reprocessed the reads with MiXCR, giving one entry per CDR3 protein. The sample has about 890,000 distinct CDR3 sequences; roughly 30% are singletons. The receptor's source is a human donor in good health (CMV status not recorded). Some clones in this sample may be carry-over from other donors' samples. Sequencing used cultured CD8+ T cells from PBMCs, obtained from culture after CMV antigen stimulation. The chain carries TRBV19 and TRBJ1-5, with no clear D. CDR3 in amino acids: CASSPIEGKLRNQPQHF. CDR3 DNA sequence: TGTGCCAGTAGTCCAATAGAGGGAAAACTCCGCAATCAGCCCCAGCATTTT.